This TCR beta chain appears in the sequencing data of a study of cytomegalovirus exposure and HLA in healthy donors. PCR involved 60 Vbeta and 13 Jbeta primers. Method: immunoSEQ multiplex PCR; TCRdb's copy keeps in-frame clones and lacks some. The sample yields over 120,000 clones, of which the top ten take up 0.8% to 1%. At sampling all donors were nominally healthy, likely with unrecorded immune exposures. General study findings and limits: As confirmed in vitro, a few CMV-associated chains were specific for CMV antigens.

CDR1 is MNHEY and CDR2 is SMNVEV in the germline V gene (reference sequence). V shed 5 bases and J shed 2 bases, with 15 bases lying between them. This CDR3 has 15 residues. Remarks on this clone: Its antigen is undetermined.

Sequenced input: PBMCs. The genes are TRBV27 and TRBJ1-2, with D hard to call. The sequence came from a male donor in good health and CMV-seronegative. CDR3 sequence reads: CASSPLPGLNYGYTF. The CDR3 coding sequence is TGTGCCAGCAGTCCCCTCCCGGGGTTAAACTATGGCTACACCTTC.